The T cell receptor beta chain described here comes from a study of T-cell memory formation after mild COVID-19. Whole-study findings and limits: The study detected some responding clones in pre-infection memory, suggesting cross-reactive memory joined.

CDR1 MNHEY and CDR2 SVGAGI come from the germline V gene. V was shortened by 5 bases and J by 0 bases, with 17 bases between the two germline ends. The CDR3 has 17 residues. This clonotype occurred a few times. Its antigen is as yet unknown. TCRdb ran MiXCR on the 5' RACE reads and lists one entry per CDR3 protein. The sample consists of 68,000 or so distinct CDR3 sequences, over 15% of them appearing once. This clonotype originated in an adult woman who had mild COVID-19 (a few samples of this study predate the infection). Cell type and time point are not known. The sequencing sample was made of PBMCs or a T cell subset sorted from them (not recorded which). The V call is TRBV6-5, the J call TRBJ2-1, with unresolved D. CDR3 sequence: CASSMTPPPSSYNEQFF. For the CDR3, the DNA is TGTGCCAGCAGTATGACGCCCCCACCGAGCTCCTACAATGAGCAGTTCTTC.